These T cell receptor beta chains were read from a single sample in a study of vaccination and CD4 T cells after COVID-19. TCRdb reanalysed the PCR reads using MiXCR and keeps one entry per CDR3 protein. The top ten clones hold about a sixth of a sample with more than 10,000 distinct CDR3 sequences, approximately 52% of them seen once. No cognate antigen is known for these TCRs. The sample taken for sequencing was CD4+ T cells from blood, cultured in vitro. The receptors here all came from a human donor who had recovered from COVID-19. CDR3s include the opening cysteine and the closing phenylalanine or tryptophan. Each record gives: CDR3 length, clone size, D gene, V gene, J gene, CDR3 protein, CDR3 DNA. D genes are given only for firm matches. Some rows mark clone size as missing; the rest say once, few, many or name a class of expanded clone.

15	few	-	TRBV15	TRBJ2-7	CATSRDHRSSYEQYF	TGTGCCACCAGCAGAGATCACCGGAGCTCCTACGAGCAGTACTTC
16	-	-	TRBV7-9	TRBJ2-7	CASSHTTGRKIDEQYF	TGTGCCAGCAGCCACACCACTGGGAGGAAGATCGACGAGCAGTACTTC
15	-	TRBD1	TRBV7-8	TRBJ1-5	CASSLDRVLSQPQHF	TGTGCCAGCAGCTTGGACAGGGTACTTTCTCAGCCCCAGCATTTT
14	-	TRBD1	TRBV19	TRBJ2-7	CASSGAGGPYEQYF	TGTGCCAGTAGTGGGGCAGGGGGTCCCTACGAGCAGTACTTC
16	-	TRBD2	TRBV6-1	TRBJ2-4	CASRDRASGNRNIQYF	TGTGCCAGCAGGGATCGGGCTAGCGGGAACCGAAACATTCAGTACTTC
14	-	TRBD1	TRBV6-5	TRBJ2-7	CASSYGTGGYEQYF	TGTGCCAGCAGTTACGGGACAGGGGGTTACGAGCAGTACTTC
13	-	-	TRBV28	TRBJ2-7	CASKRDLPYEQYF	TGTGCCAGCAAAAGGGACTTGCCCTACGAGCAGTACTTC
15	-	-	TRBV19	TRBJ1-2	CASSQQEGFGYGYTF	TGTGCCAGTAGCCAACAAGAGGGGTTCGGCTATGGCTACACCTTC
15	few	-	TRBV20-1	TRBJ2-2	CSAPTTNSNTGELFF	TGCAGTGCCCCGACTACTAACTCGAACACCGGGGAGCTGTTTTTT
15	-	TRBD2	TRBV29-1	TRBJ2-1	CSVVGGSGLGNEQFF	TGCAGCGTAGTTGGCGGGAGCGGGTTAGGGAATGAGCAGTTCTTC
14	once	-	TRBV6-4	TRBJ2-1	CASIGGWAYNEQFF	TGTGCCAGCATAGGGGGATGGGCCTACAATGAGCAGTTCTTC
14	-	TRBD1	TRBV6-1	TRBJ2-7	CASKSRDSRYEQYF	TGTGCCAGCAAGAGTCGGGACAGTCGCTACGAGCAGTACTTC
13	few	-	TRBV10-3	TRBJ1-2	CAISDYSHYGYTF	TGTGCCATCAGTGATTACAGCCACTATGGCTACACCTTC
16	-	-	TRBV4-1	TRBJ1-5	CASSQGLTYSNQPQHF	TGCGCCAGCAGCCAAGGGTTGACTTATAGCAATCAGCCCCAGCATTTT
14	few	-	TRBV2	TRBJ1-2	CASTPRGFLYGYTF	TGTGCCAGCACCCCAAGGGGCTTCCTATATGGCTACACCTTC
19	-	-	TRBV4-1	TRBJ2-5	CASSQDDFGRGAPRETQYF	TGCGCCAGCAGCCAAGATGATTTCGGGAGAGGGGCCCCAAGGGAGACCCAGTACTTC